Listed below are T cell receptor beta chains from one sample, sequenced in a study of shared clonotypes between healthy human individuals. Data came from immunoSEQ multiplex PCR; TCRdb stores just in-frame clones and leaves some out. Seen here are more than 2,000,000 clones, 90% to 95% observed once, and the top ten hold under 0.45%. Sample: naive CD4+ T cells from PBMCs. Every receptor here comes from a man younger than 35 in good health. Some clones in this sample may be carry-over from other donors' samples. Both conserved end residues are part of each CDR3. Fields, in order: V gene, clone size, D gene, J gene, CDR3 protein, CDR3 DNA. A D gene is named only where the DNA matches it firmly. Some rows have no size entry. The others give once, few or many, or a class for an expanded clone.

>TRBV7-2|-|TRBD1|TRBJ1-2
CASSPTGDYGYTF
TGTGCCAGCAGCCCGACAGGGGACTATGGCTACACCTTC
>TRBV28|-|TRBD2|TRBJ2-5
CASGTSGRTKGQETQYF
TGTGCCAGCGGTACTAGCGGGAGGACAAAGGGGCAAGAGACCCAGTACTTC
>TRBV18|-|TRBD2|TRBJ2-1
CASSQSGSGEQFF
TGTGCCAGCTCTCAGAGCGGGAGTGGTGAGCAGTTCTTC
>TRBV2|-|-|TRBJ1-4
CASSEAALATNEKLFF
TGTGCCAGCAGTGAAGCGGCACTAGCAACTAATGAAAAACTGTTTTTT
>TRBV4-1|-|TRBD2|TRBJ2-7
CASSQGTSVGAEQYF
TGCGCCAGCAGCCAAGGGACTAGCGTTGGGGCCGAGCAGTACTTC
>TRBV11-3|-|-|TRBJ2-3
CASSLARVRDSPTDTQYF
TGTGCCAGCAGCTTAGCCCGAGTGCGAGATTCGCCCACAGATACGCAGTATTTT
>TRBV9|-|-|TRBJ1-6
CASSVGRGMSSYNSPLHF
TGTGCCAGCAGCGTAGGTCGGGGGATGAGCTCCTATAATTCACCCCTCCACTTT
>TRBV19|-|-|TRBJ1-1
CASSPTVKGLGEAFF
TGTGCCAGTAGTCCGACTGTAAAGGGGCTCGGTGAAGCTTTCTTT
>TRBV10-2|-|-|TRBJ2-3
CASRSDRLFGTDTQYF
TGCGCCAGCAGATCCGACAGACTTTTCGGCACAGATACGCAGTATTTT
>TRBV29-1|few|TRBD1|TRBJ1-1
CSAKEGTGNTEAFF
TGCAGCGCAAAAGAAGGGACAGGGAACACTGAAGCTTTCTTT
>TRBV28|-|TRBD2|TRBJ2-1
CASSLSTSGRNEQFF
TGTGCCAGCAGCCTAAGTACTAGCGGGAGGAATGAGCAGTTCTTC
>TRBV10-2|once|TRBD1|TRBJ1-2
CASSEPTGAGYTF
TGCGCCAGCAGTGAGCCGACAGGGGCTGGCTACACCTTC
>TRBV2|-|-|TRBJ1-1
CASRETIGAFF
TGTGCCAGCAGGGAGACGATTGGGGCTTTCTTT
>TRBV6-6|-|-|TRBJ1-4
CASRDRTNEKLFF
TGTGCCAGCAGAGACAGAACTAATGAAAAACTGTTTTTT
>TRBV7-2|-|-|TRBJ1-1
CASSLTGNTEAFF
TGTGCCAGCAGCCTTACAGGGAACACTGAAGCTTTCTTT
>TRBV5-1|-|-|TRBJ2-1
CASSALPPGQMDYEQFF
TGCGCCAGCAGCGCACTACCACCGGGACAAATGGATTATGAGCAGTTCTTC
>TRBV28|-|-|TRBJ2-1
CASSLIGTRNNEQFF
TGTGCCAGCAGTTTAATCGGGACTCGGAACAATGAGCAGTTCTTC
>TRBV19|-|-|TRBJ2-3
CASTIRTGERTDTQYF
TGTGCCAGTACCATAAGGACCGGGGAACGCACAGATACGCAGTATTTT
>TRBV9|-|TRBD1|TRBJ1-1
CASSAYRGSTEAFF
TGTGCCAGCAGCGCGTACAGGGGTAGCACTGAAGCTTTCTTT
>TRBV7-2|-|-|TRBJ1-2
CASSFDTLDNYGYTF
TGTGCCAGCAGCTTTGACACCTTAGATAACTATGGCTACACCTTC
>TRBV27|-|-|TRBJ2-7
CASSFLGEYEQYF
TGTGCCAGCAGTTTTCTGGGAGAGTACGAGCAGTACTTC
>TRBV5-1|-|-|TRBJ1-1
CASSWRTANTEAFF
TGCGCCAGCAGCTGGAGGACAGCGAACACTGAAGCTTTCTTT
>TRBV7-7|-|TRBD1|TRBJ2-5
CASSSGQGETQYF
TGTGCCAGCAGCTCCGGACAGGGTGAGACCCAGTACTTC
>TRBV28|-|-|TRBJ1-2
CASSWGIPTYGYTF
TGTGCCAGCAGTTGGGGGATCCCAACCTATGGCTACACCTTC
>TRBV28|-|TRBD2|TRBJ2-2
CASSSGGTNTGELFF
TGTGCCAGCAGTTCGGGGGGGACGAACACCGGGGAGCTGTTTTTT
>TRBV7-2|once|-|TRBJ2-2
CASTTRQSRGYNTGELFF
TGTGCCAGCACCACACGTCAATCTCGGGGGTACAACACCGGGGAGCTGTTTTTT
>TRBV6-5|-|-|TRBJ2-5
CASRQGAETQYF
TGTGCCAGCAGACAGGGTGCGGAGACCCAGTACTTC
>TRBV7-2|-|TRBD2|TRBJ2-7
CASSLESLAGAPEQYF
TGTGCCAGCAGCTTAGAATCTCTAGCGGGAGCCCCCGAGCAGTACTTC
>TRBV6-1|-|-|TRBJ2-5
CASSGSVRTEETQYF
TGTGCCAGCAGTGGAAGTGTCAGAACCGAAGAGACCCAGTACTTC
>TRBV7-9|-|-|TRBJ1-3
CASSPEGRPSGNTIYF
TGTGCCAGCAGCCCAGAGGGCAGGCCGTCGGGAAACACCATATATTTT
>TRBV11-2|-|-|TRBJ1-5
CASSLDRQNQPQHF
TGTGCCAGCAGCTTAGATCGTCAGAATCAGCCCCAGCATTTT
>TRBV19|-|-|TRBJ1-1
CASSDQGFEAFF
TGTGCCAGTAGTGATCAGGGATTCGAAGCTTTCTTT
>TRBV28|-|-|TRBJ2-7
CASSLTFIRTGEQYF
TGTGCCAGCAGTTTAACCTTTATCCGAACGGGGGAGCAGTACTTC
>TRBV29-1|-|-|TRBJ2-6
CSAKGWEANVLTF
TGCAGCGCCAAAGGATGGGAGGCCAACGTCCTGACTTTC
>TRBV6-6|-|-|TRBJ1-1
CASSRDSLYTEAFF
TGTGCCAGCAGTCGTGACAGCCTGTACACTGAAGCTTTCTTT
>TRBV19|once|-|TRBJ1-2
CARHIGDPSYGYTF
TGTGCCAGGCATATCGGGGATCCCAGCTATGGCTACACCTTC
>TRBV5-8|-|TRBD1|TRBJ2-2
CASSWGQPLPVRLFF
TGTGCCAGCAGCTGGGGACAGCCGCTCCCCGTCAGGCTGTTTTTT
>TRBV5-1|-|TRBD1|TRBJ2-2
CASSLVTGGQTGELFF
TGCGCCAGCAGCTTGGTGACAGGGGGTCAAACCGGGGAGCTGTTTTTT
>TRBV5-1|-|-|TRBJ2-7
CASSYTRGSGYEQYF
TGCGCCAGCAGCTACACGCGGGGTAGCGGCTACGAGCAGTACTTC
>TRBV28|-|TRBD2|TRBJ2-3
CASSAVAGGRADTQYF
TGTGCCAGCAGTGCAGTAGCGGGAGGGCGGGCGGATACGCAGTATTTT
>TRBV14|-|-|TRBJ2-7
CASSALQRSYEQYF
TGTGCCAGCAGCGCCCTCCAACGATCCTACGAGCAGTACTTC
>TRBV7-2|-|TRBD1|TRBJ2-2
CASSFGTGGAGTGELFF
TGTGCCAGCAGCTTTGGGACAGGGGGCGCGGGCACCGGGGAGCTGTTTTTT
>TRBV6-5|-|-|TRBJ1-3
CASGVFGNTIYF
TGTGCCAGCGGGGTGTTTGGAAACACCATATATTTT
>TRBV18|once|-|TRBJ2-1
CASSPTGGTGRPNEQFF
TGTGCCAGCTCACCGACCGGAGGGACTGGGCGTCCGAATGAGCAGTTCTTC
>TRBV4-2|-|TRBD2|TRBJ2-1
CASELAGGYNEQFF
TGTGCCAGCGAACTAGCGGGAGGCTACAATGAGCAGTTCTTC
>TRBV27|-|TRBD2|TRBJ2-1
CASSPTSRYYNEQFF
TGTGCCAGCAGTCCGACTAGCCGCTACTACAATGAGCAGTTCTTC
>TRBV27|once|-|TRBJ1-2
CASSLVGNYGYTF
TGTGCCAGCAGTTTAGTAGGGAACTATGGCTACACCTTC
>TRBV9|once|TRBD2|TRBJ2-7
CASSNGLVTHEQYF
TGTGCCAGCAGCAACGGACTAGTAACCCACGAGCAGTACTTC